This is a list of T cell receptor beta chains from one sample in a study of cytomegalovirus exposure and HLA in healthy donors. TCRdb's table, derived via immunoSEQ multiplex PCR, lists solely in-frame clones and lacks some. Of roughly 80,000 clones in the sample, around 94% were seen once. Sequenced sample: PBMCs. These receptors were obtained from a man younger than 35 in good health and CMV-seronegative. CDR3s include the opening cysteine and the closing phenylalanine or tryptophan. A D gene is named only where the DNA matches it firmly.

v_call: TRBV5-6
j_call: TRBJ2-5
d_call: .
cdr3_nt: TGTGCCAGCAGGAACCGGGATAGATATCAAGAGACCCAGTACTTC
cdr3_aa: CASRNRDRYQETQYF

v_call: TRBV6-5
j_call: TRBJ2-3
d_call: .
cdr3_nt: TGTGCCAGCAAACTAACACACACAGATACGCAGTATTTT
cdr3_aa: CASKLTHTDTQYF

v_call: TRBV7-6
j_call: TRBJ1-1
d_call: TRBD1
cdr3_nt: TGTGCCAGCAGCCTAGCCCGGGACAGTAGGGACACTGAAGCTTTCTTT
cdr3_aa: CASSLARDSRDTEAFF

v_call: TRBV21-1
j_call: TRBJ2-1
d_call: .
cdr3_nt: TGTGCCAGCAGCAAAGGTCCGTGGGACAGGGGATGGAGGGAGCAGTTCTTC
cdr3_aa: CASSKGPWDRGWREQFF

v_call: TRBV30
j_call: TRBJ2-7
d_call: TRBD2
cdr3_nt: TGTGCCTGGACACTCGCCGGGACTAGCGGGGCCTTC
cdr3_aa: CAWTLAGTSGAF

v_call: TRBV5-1
j_call: TRBJ1-1
d_call: .
cdr3_nt: TGCGCCAGCAGCGTAGAGGTCGGCACTGAAGCTTTCTTT
cdr3_aa: CASSVEVGTEAFF

v_call: TRBV15
j_call: TRBJ2-3
d_call: .
cdr3_nt: TGTGCCACCAGCAGAGACAGGGCCAGGACAGAAGATACGCAGTATTTT
cdr3_aa: CATSRDRARTEDTQYF

v_call: TRBV11-1
j_call: TRBJ1-4
d_call: .
cdr3_nt: TGTGCCAGCAGCTTCCGGGATGGGATTCAACTGTTTTTT
cdr3_aa: CASSFRDGIQLFF

v_call: TRBV7-7
j_call: TRBJ2-1
d_call: .
cdr3_nt: TGTGCTAGCAGCTTAGGAGGGGGTCCCTACAATGAGCAGTTCTTC
cdr3_aa: CASSLGGGPYNEQFF

v_call: TRBV28
j_call: TRBJ1-5
d_call: TRBD1
cdr3_nt: TGTGCCAGCAGTTTATATCAGGGGGCTCGTCAGCCCCAGCATTTT
cdr3_aa: CASSLYQGARQPQHF

v_call: TRBV9
j_call: TRBJ1-2
d_call: .
cdr3_nt: TGTGCCAGCAGCGTAGCACAGCAATGGGGCTACACCTTC
cdr3_aa: CASSVAQQWGYTF